The next 10 T cell receptor beta chains were all read from a single sample in a study of blood T cell repertoires in COVID-19. Clones were read by immunoSEQ multiplex PCR, and TCRdb kept only the in-frame ones, dropping some. The data show approximately 260,000 clones, 75% to 90% seen once. The sample comprised peripheral blood. The receptors derive from a man aged 45 to 65 with acute or convalescent COVID-19.

The chain recombines TRBV5-1 with TRBJ1-1, with D possibly TRBD1 on 5 matching bases. Trimming pared 4 bases from V and 3 bases from J, leaving 13 bases between. The V gene's germline CDR1 is SGHRS and CDR2 YFSETQ. The CDR3 has 14 residues. Here the CDR3 DNA reads TGCGCCAGCAGCCCCGCCGGGGGATACACTGAAGCTTTCTTT. Translating it yields CASSPAGGYTEAFF.

V and J are TRBV12-3 or TRBV12-4 and TRBJ1-2; D unclear. V dropped 1 base and J dropped 8 bases, with 8 bases sitting between them. The CDR3 runs 12 residues. This CDR3 reads CASSLDQRGYTF. For the CDR3, the DNA is TGTGCCAGCAGTTTAGACCAGCGCGGCTACACCTTC.

About this clone itself: An end of the junction differs from the germline gene, which may be a read error. The V and J genes are TRBV2 and TRBJ1-2, with 7 bases that match TRBD1. The CDR3 extends over 13 amino acids. CDR1 and CDR2 (germline): SNHLY, FYNNEI. In DNA, the CDR3 is TGTGCCAGCATTTATGTCCCGGGACAGATGTATAACTTC. Protein product: CASIYVPGQMYNF.

This sequence joins TRBV28 and TRBJ1-2; maybe TRBD1 (5 bases). The CDR3 runs 13 residues. V was trimmed by 3 bases and J by 7 bases, leaving 12 bases between them. Germline V CDR1 and CDR2: MDHEN, SYDVKM. The CDR3 sequence is CASSLFQGSGYTF. The CDR3 bases are TGTGCCAGCAGTTTGTTCCAGGGTTCTGGCTACACCTTC.

The CDR3 bases are TGTGCCAGCAGCCAGGTCGGAACAGGGGTTTGGGCTTTCTTT. It specifies CASSQVGTGVWAFF. The genes are TRBV14 and TRBJ1-1; 7 bases are a match to TRBD1. Germline CDR1 is SGHDN and CDR2 is FVKESK. CDR3 size: 14 residues. Trimming cost V 3 bases and J 11 bases; bases outside gene matches: 12.

The chain combines TRBV3-1 (or the pseudogene TRBV3-2) with TRBJ2-2; 10 bases align to TRBD1. After removal of 5 bases from V and 10 bases from J, the junction contained 1 base not matched to a gene. There are 12 residues in the CDR3. Germline CDR1 LGHDT, CDR2 YNNKEL (reference sequence). CDR3 nucleotide sequence: TGTGCCAGCAGCGACAGGGGGCTGGAGCTGTTTTTT. This encodes CASSDRGLELFF.

The chain employs TRBV29-1 and TRBJ1-2, with 7 bases identical to TRBD1. The germline V gene encodes CDR1 SQVTM and CDR2 ANQGSEA. CDR3 length equals 16 residues. CDR3 region: CSVKGADDRPNYGYTF. For the CDR3, the DNA is TGCAGTGTCAAGGGGGCAGACGACCGCCCAAACTATGGCTACACCTTC.

The V and J genes are TRBV5-4 and TRBJ2-3; 11 bases fit TRBD2. The CDR3 contains 16 residues. V shed 8 bases, J shed 6 bases, and the junction held 14 bases outside the gene matches. The V gene's germline CDR1 is SGHNT and CDR2 YYREEE (reference sequence). The CDR3 spells CASRIAGGRVADTQYF. CDR3 nucleotide sequence: TGTGCCAGTAGAATAGCGGGGGGGCGGGTTGCTGATACGCAGTATTTT.

The chain couples TRBV6-6 to TRBJ1-1; D is perhaps TRBD1 (6 bases). The V gene's germline CDR1 is MNHNY and CDR2 SVGAGI (reference sequence). This CDR3 comprises 14 residues. V lost 6 bases, J lost 0 bases, and 11 bases lay in between. Here the CDR3 reads CASRWTDMNTEAFF. The CDR3 region has the DNA TGTGCCAGCAGGTGGACAGATATGAACACTGAAGCTTTCTTT.

The chain has TRBV7-9 and TRBJ1-6; 8 bases match TRBD1. Germline CDR1 reads SEHNR; CDR2 reads FQNEAQ (reference sequence). J gave up 5 bases and V 3 bases, and 0 bases lay outside the gene matches. There are 14 residues in the CDR3. The CDR3 DNA reads as TGTGCCAGCAGCTTGACAGGGGATAATTCACCCCTCCACTTT. It is translated as CASSLTGDNSPLHF.